This record concerns one TCR beta chain sequence. Its antigen remains unidentified. From germline, CDR1 is MDHEN and CDR2 SYDVKM. The CDR3 has 14 residues. Trimming took off 6 bases at V and 0 bases at J, with 12 bases between the two ends. This sample was included in a study of T cell responses to AZD1222 COVID-19 vaccine. Overall study context: Both about-4-week and about-12-week second-dose recipients were combined.

Study findings and constraints: Without day 14 samples, only post-peak T cell repertoires were studied.

Repertoires were generated with immunoSEQ multiplex PCR, while TCRdb's copy carries only in-frame clones and drops some. This sample has approximately 110,000 clones, with 87% found just once. The gene calls are TRBV28 and TRBJ2-7; D is perhaps TRBD1 (6 bases). This TCR was recovered from an adult in good health. This specimen was peripheral blood, taken on day 0 of AZD1222 vaccination. CDR3 residues: CASSIQGISYEQYF. The DNA of the CDR3 is TGTGCCAGCAGCATACAGGGTATCTCCTACGAGCAGTACTTC.